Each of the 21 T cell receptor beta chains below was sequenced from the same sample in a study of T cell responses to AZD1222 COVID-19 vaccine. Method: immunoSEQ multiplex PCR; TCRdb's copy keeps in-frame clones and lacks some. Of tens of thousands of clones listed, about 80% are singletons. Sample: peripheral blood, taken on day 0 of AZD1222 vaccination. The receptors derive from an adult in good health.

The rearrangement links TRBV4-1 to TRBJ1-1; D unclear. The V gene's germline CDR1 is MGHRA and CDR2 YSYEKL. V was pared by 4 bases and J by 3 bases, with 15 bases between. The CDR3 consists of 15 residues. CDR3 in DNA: TGCGCCAGCAGCCGAGGGCCTGTCGGGGACACTGAAGCTTTCTTT. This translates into CASSRGPVGDTEAFF.

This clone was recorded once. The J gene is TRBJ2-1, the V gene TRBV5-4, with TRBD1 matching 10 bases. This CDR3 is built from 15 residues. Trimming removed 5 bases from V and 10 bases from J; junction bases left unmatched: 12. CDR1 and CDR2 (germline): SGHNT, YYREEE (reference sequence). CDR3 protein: CASSSPGQGIQEQFF. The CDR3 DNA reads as TGTGCCAGCAGTTCTCCGGGACAGGGGATACAGGAGCAGTTCTTC.

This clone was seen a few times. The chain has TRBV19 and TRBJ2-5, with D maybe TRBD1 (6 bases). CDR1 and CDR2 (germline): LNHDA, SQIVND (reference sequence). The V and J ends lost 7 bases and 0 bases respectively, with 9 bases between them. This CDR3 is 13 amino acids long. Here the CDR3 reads CASKRQDQETQYF. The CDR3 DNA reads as TGTGCCAGTAAACGACAGGACCAAGAGACCCAGTACTTC.

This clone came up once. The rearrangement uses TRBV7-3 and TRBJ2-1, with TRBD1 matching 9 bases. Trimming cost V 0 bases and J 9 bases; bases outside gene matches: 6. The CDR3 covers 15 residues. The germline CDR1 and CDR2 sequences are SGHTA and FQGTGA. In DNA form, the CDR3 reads TGTGCCAGCAGCTTAACGTTAGGACAGGGGACTGAGCAGTTCTTC. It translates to CASSLTLGQGTEQFF.

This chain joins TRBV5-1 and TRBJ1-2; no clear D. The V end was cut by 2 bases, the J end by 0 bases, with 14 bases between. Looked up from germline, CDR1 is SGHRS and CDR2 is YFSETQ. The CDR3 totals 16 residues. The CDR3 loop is CASSFGRESANYGYTF. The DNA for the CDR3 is TGCGCCAGCAGCTTCGGTAGGGAAAGTGCTAACTATGGCTACACCTTC.

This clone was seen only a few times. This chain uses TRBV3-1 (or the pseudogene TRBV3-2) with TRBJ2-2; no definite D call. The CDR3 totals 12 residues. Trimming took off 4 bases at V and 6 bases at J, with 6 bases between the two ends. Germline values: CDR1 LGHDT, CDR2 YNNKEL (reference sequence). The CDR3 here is CASSRQAGELFF. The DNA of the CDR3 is TGTGCCAGCAGCCGGCAGGCCGGGGAGCTGTTTTTT.

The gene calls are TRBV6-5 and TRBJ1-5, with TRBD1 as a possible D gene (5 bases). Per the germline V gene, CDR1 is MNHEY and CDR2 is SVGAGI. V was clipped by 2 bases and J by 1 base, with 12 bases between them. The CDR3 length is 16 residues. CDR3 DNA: TGTGCCAGCAGTTACGGGGGTTCCGGGAGCAATCAGCCCCAGCATTTT. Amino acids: CASSYGGSGSNQPQHF.

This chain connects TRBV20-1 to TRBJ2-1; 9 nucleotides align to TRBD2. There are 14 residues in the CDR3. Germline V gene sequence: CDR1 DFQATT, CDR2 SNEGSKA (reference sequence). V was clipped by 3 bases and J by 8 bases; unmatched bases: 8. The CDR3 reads CSASRRGGGDEQFF. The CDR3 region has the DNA TGCAGTGCTAGTCGGCGGGGGGGCGGGGATGAGCAGTTCTTC.

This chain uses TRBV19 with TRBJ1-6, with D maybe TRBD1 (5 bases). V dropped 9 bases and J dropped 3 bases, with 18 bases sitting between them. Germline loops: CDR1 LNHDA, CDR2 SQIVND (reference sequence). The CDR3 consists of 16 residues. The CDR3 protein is CASTSPQGGYNSPLHF. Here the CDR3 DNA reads TGTGCCAGCACCTCCCCCCAGGGAGGCTATAATTCACCCCTCCACTTT.

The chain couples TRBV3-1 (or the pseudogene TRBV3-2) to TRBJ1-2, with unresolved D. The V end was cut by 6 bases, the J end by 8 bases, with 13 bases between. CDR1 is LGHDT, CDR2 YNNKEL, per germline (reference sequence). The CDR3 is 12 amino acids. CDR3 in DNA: TGTGCCAGCAGAGACCCCTTAAGAGGCTACACCTTC. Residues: CASRDPLRGYTF.

In nucleotides, the CDR3 is TGTGCCAGCAGTTACGAGGCAGACAATGAGCAGTTCTTC. The encoded protein is CASSYEADNEQFF. The chain couples TRBV6-5 to TRBJ2-1; no firm D call. This CDR3 spans 13 amino acids. Per germline, CDR1 MNHEY and CDR2 SVGAGI. V was cut by 2 bases and J by 5 bases, with 7 bases left in between.

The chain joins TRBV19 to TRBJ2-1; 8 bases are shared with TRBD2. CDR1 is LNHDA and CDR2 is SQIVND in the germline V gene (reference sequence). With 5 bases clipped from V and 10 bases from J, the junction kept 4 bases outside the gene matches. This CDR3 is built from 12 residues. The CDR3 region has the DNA TGTGCCAGTAGTCGTAGCGGGATCGAGCAGTTCTTC. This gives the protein CASSRSGIEQFF.

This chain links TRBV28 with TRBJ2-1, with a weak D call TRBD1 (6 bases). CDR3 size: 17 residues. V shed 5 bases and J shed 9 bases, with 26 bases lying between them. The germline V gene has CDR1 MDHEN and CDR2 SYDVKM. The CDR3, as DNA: TGTGCCAGCAGTAGACGGCGCAGGGGCTCTTCTTATACTGAGCAGTTCTTC. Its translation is CASSRRRRGSSYTEQFF.

The CDR3 DNA reads as TGCAGTGCTAGTATGCGGGCCGGCTCCTACAATGAGCAGTTCTTC. Residues: CSASMRAGSYNEQFF. This chain connects TRBV20-1 to TRBJ2-1; D possibly corresponds to TRBD2 (5 bases). CDR3 length: 15 residues. CDR1 and CDR2 (germline): DFQATT, SNEGSKA (reference sequence). V lost 3 bases and J 0 bases, leaving 12 bases between the germline ends.

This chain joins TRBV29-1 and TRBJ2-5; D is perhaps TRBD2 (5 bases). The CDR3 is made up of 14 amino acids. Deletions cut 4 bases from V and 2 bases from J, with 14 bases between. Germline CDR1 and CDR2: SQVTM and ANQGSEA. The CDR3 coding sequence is TGCAGCGTTGCCGGGCTAGAGGGTCAAGAGACCCAGTACTTC. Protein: CSVAGLEGQETQYF.

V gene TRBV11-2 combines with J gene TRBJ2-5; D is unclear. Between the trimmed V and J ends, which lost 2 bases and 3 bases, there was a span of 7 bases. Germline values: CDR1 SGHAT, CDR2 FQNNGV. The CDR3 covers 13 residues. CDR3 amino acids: CASSLIREETQYF. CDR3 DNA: TGTGCCAGCAGCTTAATCCGGGAAGAGACCCAGTACTTC.

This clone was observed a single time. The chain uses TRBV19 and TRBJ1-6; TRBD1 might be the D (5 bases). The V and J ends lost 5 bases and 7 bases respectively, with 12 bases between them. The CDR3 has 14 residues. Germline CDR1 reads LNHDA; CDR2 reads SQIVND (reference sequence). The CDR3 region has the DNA TGTGCCAGTAGTTTCCGGGACGGGAATTCACCCCTCCACTTT. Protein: CASSFRDGNSPLHF.

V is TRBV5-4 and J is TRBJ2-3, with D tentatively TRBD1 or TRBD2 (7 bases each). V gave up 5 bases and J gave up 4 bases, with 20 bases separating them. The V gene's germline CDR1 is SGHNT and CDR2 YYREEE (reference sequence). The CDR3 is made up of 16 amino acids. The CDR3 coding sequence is TGTGCCAGCAGTTTTAAAGCGGGACAGTTCTCAGATACGCAGTATTTT. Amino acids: CASSFKAGQFSDTQYF.

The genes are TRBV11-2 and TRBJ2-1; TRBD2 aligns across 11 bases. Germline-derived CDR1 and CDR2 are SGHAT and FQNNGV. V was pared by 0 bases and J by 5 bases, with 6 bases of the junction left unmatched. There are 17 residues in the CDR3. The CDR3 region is CASSLEPSGRSHNEQFF. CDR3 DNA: TGTGCCAGCAGCTTAGAGCCTAGCGGGAGGTCGCACAATGAGCAGTTCTTC. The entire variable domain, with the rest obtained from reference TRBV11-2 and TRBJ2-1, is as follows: EAGVAQSPRYKIIEKRQSVAFWCNPISGHATLYWYQQILGQGPKLLIQFQNNGVVDDSQLPKDRFSAERLKGVDSTLKIQPAKLEDSAVYLCASSLEPSGRSHNEQFFGPGTRLTVL.

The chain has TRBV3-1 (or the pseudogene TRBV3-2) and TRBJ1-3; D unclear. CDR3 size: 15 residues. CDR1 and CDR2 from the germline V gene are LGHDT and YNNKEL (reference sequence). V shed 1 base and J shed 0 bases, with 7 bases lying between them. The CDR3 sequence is CASSQGTDSGNTIYF. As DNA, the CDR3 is TGTGCCAGCAGCCAAGGGACGGACTCTGGAAACACCATATATTTT.

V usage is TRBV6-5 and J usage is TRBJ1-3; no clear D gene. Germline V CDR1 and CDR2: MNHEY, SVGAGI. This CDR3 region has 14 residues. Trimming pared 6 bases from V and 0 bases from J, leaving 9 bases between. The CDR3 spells CASSRIDSGNTIYF. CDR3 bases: TGTGCCAGCAGCAGGATTGACTCTGGAAACACCATATATTTT.